This T cell receptor beta chain was observed in a study of control samples from healthy donors and cancer patients. V shed 0 bases and J shed 7 bases, with 12 bases lying between them. Germline lookup yields CDR1 LGHNA and CDR2 YNFKEQ. The CDR3 runs 14 residues. Repertoires were generated with immunoSEQ multiplex PCR, while TCRdb's copy carries only in-frame clones and drops some. Among about 100,000 clones, roughly 84% were seen once, and the ten largest hold under 20%. The receptor was isolated from a woman between 50 and 59 years old in good health. The chain carries TRBV4-2 and TRBJ1-2; possibly TRBD1 for D (6 bases). Sequenced material: blood. This chain's CDR3 is CASSQEQGPLGYTF. In nucleotides, the CDR3 is TGTGCCAGCAGCCAAGAACAGGGACCTCTTGGCTACACCTTC.